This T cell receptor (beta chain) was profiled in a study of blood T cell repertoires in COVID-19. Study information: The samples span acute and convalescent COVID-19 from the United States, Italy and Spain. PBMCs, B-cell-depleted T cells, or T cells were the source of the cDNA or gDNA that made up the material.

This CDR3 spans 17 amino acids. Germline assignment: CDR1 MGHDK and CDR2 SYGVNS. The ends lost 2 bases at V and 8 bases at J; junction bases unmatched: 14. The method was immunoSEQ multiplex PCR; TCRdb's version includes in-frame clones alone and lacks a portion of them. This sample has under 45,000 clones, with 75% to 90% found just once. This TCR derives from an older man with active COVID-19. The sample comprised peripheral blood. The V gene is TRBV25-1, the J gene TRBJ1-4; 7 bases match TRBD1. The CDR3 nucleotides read TGTGCCAGCAGTGAAACAGCAGGGGGAAAAGGTTTGGAAAAACTGTTTTTT. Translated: CASSETAGGKGLEKLFF.